This is a list of T cell receptor beta chains from one sample in a study of blood T cell repertoires in COVID-19. Assay used: immunoSEQ multiplex PCR; TCRdb lists only in-frame clones, some missing. The sample lists more than 9,500 clones, about nine tenths seen once, with roughly an eighth in the top ten. What was sequenced was peripheral blood. Source of these receptors: a man aged 70 or older with active COVID-19. Each CDR3 is given with its conserved first and last residue. D genes are given only for firm matches. Not all rows give a size; the values are once, few, many and, for expanded clones, a class.

.	TRBV19	TRBJ2-1	17	TRBD2	TGTGCCAGTAGTAACCGACTAGCGGGGGGGTTTTACAATGAGCAGTTCTTC	CASSNRLAGGFYNEQFF
.	TRBV29-1	TRBJ2-1	14	TRBD1	TGCAGCGTTGAAAGGGACAGGACCTACAATGAGCAGTTCTTC	CSVERDRTYNEQFF
few	TRBV11-2	TRBJ1-6	18	.	TGTGCCAGCAGCCCATCCCGTCCCGCTAGCTCCTATAATTCACCCCTCCACTTT	CASSPSRPASSYNSPLHF
.	TRBV9	TRBJ1-2	15	.	TGTGCCAGCAGCGAAAGGGGGGGGCAGGAATATGGCTACACCTTC	CASSERGGQEYGYTF
.	TRBV6-5	TRBJ2-7	14	.	TGTGCCAGCAGCCGTTCGAGCACGTCCTACGAGCAGTACTTC	CASSRSSTSYEQYF
.	TRBV5-1	TRBJ1-5	13	.	TGCGCCAGCAGCTTGGAGCGGAATCAGCCCCAGCATTTT	CASSLERNQPQHF
.	TRBV19	TRBJ1-5	15	.	TGTGCCAGTAGACCGGGTGCGGCAGGGGCAAAGCCCCAGCATTTT	CASRPGAAGAKPQHF
.	TRBV6-5	TRBJ1-1	16	TRBD1	TGTGCCAGCAGTTACAGTGCAGGGGGAGCCAACACTGAAGCTTTCTTT	CASSYSAGGANTEAFF
few	TRBV29-1	TRBJ2-7	11	.	TGCAGCGGCAGAACCTCCTACGAGCAGTACTTC	CSGRTSYEQYF
.	TRBV5-1	TRBJ2-1	14	.	TGCGCCAGCAGCCAACGGGACAACTACAATGAGCAGTTCTTC	CASSQRDNYNEQFF
.	TRBV5-4	TRBJ2-1	16	TRBD2	TGTGCCAGCAGCTCCGGGACTAGCGGGAGTGGGAATGAGCAGTTCTTC	CASSSGTSGSGNEQFF
.	TRBV2	TRBJ2-7	14	.	TGTGCCAGCAGCTCACAGGGTATCGAGTACGAGCAGTACTTC	CASSSQGIEYEQYF
.	TRBV2	TRBJ2-5	16	TRBD2	TGTGCCAGCAGTGTGGGTAGCGGGAGGGATCGAGAGACCCAGTACTTC	CASSVGSGRDRETQYF
.	TRBV5-1	TRBJ2-3	14	.	TGCGCCAGCAGCTTACAGGGTTGGACAGATACGCAGTATTTT	CASSLQGWTDTQYF
once	TRBV19	TRBJ1-5	12	.	TGTGCCAGTAAGAGGCCGAACCAGCCCCAGCATTTT	CASKRPNQPQHF
once	TRBV12-3/TRBV12-4	TRBJ2-2	12	TRBD2	TGTGCCAGCAGTTTAATGGGGACTAAAGAGGTTTTT	CASSLMGTKEVF
.	TRBV19	TRBJ2-1	15	TRBD2	TGTGCCAGTAGTATAGCTAGCGGGAGTGTAAATGAGCAGTTCTTC	CASSIASGSVNEQFF
.	TRBV5-5	TRBJ1-5	15	.	TGTGCCAGCAGCGGGACTACAGGCGTCAATCAGCCCCAGCATTTT	CASSGTTGVNQPQHF
.	TRBV10-3	TRBJ2-7	15	.	TGTGCCATCAGTGAGGTAGTGGGCAGCCCCTACGAGCAGTACTTC	CAISEVVGSPYEQYF
.	TRBV7-2	TRBJ2-2	14	TRBD2	TGTGCCAGCAGCCCGGGGACTACTCCCGGGGAGCTGTTTTTT	CASSPGTTPGELFF